One T cell receptor (beta chain) is described in this entry. Its specificity is not known. V lost 4 bases to trimming and J lost 8 bases; unmatched junction nucleotides: 10. The CDR3 spans 15 residues. The germline V gene has CDR1 SGHTA and CDR2 FQGNSA. The data stem from a study of blood T cells in healthy people across ages. Study-level results: Because sorting was not performed, PBMCs prevented conclusive naive versus antigen-experienced comparison.

Primers used in a second PCR of roughly 7 to 12 cycles were a sample-barcoded 5' primer and a J-beta primer mix. One entry per CDR3 protein, called by TCRdb with MiXCR from the 5' RACE reads. The table shows roughly 700,000 distinct CDR3 sequences, with around a quarter occurring only once. These records were also assigned to another study, of T cells of mothers and their children. As reported in that work: The people who donated were a few healthy Caucasian mothers and their six children.

The clonotype originates from a boy younger than 18 in good health. Material for sequencing was blood. The chain carries TRBV7-2 and TRBJ2-1; 8 bases match TRBD2. CDR3: CASSSLAGWPDEQFF. The CDR3 DNA sequence: TGTGCCAGCAGCTCGCTAGCGGGTTGGCCGGATGAGCAGTTCTTC.